The sequence of this T cell receptor beta chain was determined in a study of blood T cell repertoires in COVID-19. Looking at the study overall: Samples representing acute and convalescent COVID-19 were sourced from the United States, Italy and Spain. Nucleic acid was either cDNA or gDNA, and it came from T cells, B-cell-depleted T cells, or PBMCs.

This CDR3 contains 11 residues. Authors' analysis steps: For nucleated cells, counts were estimated from reference gene primer amplification. Method: immunoSEQ multiplex PCR; TCRdb's copy keeps in-frame clones and lacks some. That table is the source of V, J and clone size, and D and trimming were worked out from the DNA. The sample lists roughly 47,000 clones; 88% were seen once. This TCR came from a man between 50 and 59 years old with acute or convalescent COVID-19. Sequencing was performed on peripheral blood. The chain recombines TRBV12-3 or TRBV12-4 with TRBJ2-2; D unresolved. CDR3 sequence: CAWRSTGELFF. The CDR3 region has the DNA TGTGCGTGGCGGTCCACCGGGGAGCTGTTTTTT.